This T cell receptor (beta chain) stems from a study of cytotoxic CD8 clonotypes in ibrutinib-treated CLL. Study background: Researchers reported over nine relapsed/refractory and about 14 treatment-naive patients, 17 of them IGHV unmutated. Response was recorded as partial in 25 or so patients and complete in 2; at median roughly 68 months, approximately 14 remained remitted and around 12 had progressed. Study-wide results and limits: The public clonotypes identified were infrequent and showed contraction or stability on treatment.

This clone was counted only a few times. No antigen is known for it. Germline CDR1 SGHDT, CDR2 YYEEEE. Trimming took 0 bases from V and 5 from J; bases not matched to a gene: 6. CDR3 size: 15 residues. Produced via immunoSEQ multiplex PCR; TCRdb's table is partial and in-frame only. Of 250,000 to 350,000 clones in the sample, roughly three quarters are singletons; the top ten hold 5.6%. This specimen was PBMCs, taken at disease progression, from a patient treated with ibrutinib. The chain combines TRBV5-6 with TRBJ1-1, with 8 bases lining up with TRBD1. The receptor was derived from a human donor with chronic lymphocytic leukemia. The CDR3 sequence is CASSLVDRAATEAFF. In DNA, the CDR3 is TGTGCCAGCAGCTTGGTGGACAGGGCGGCGACTGAAGCTTTCTTT.